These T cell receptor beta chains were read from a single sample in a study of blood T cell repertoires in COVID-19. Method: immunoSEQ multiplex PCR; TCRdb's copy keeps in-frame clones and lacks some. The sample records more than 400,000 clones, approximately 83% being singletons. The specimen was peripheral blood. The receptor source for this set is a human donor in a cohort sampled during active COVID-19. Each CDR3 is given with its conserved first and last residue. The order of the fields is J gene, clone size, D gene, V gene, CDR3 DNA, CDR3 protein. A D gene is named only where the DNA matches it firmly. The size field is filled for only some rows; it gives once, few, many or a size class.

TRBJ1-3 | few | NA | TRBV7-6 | TGTGCCAGCAGCTCGCAAACCTCCGGGACTTCTGGAAACACCATATATTTT | CASSSQTSGTSGNTIYF
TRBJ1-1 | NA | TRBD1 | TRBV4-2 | TGTGCCAGCAGCCCAAGCGCAGGACAGGGGGTTGAAGCTTTCTTT | CASSPSAGQGVEAFF
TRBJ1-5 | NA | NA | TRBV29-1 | TGCAGCATAGGGGGAGATCAGCCCCAGCATTTT | CSIGGDQPQHF
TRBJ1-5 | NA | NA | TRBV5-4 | TGTGCCAGCAGCCAAGACAGGATTCAGCCCCAGCATTTT | CASSQDRIQPQHF
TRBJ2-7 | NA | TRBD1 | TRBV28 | TGTGCCAGCCTCCTGACGGGACAGGGAACGCGCGAGCAGTACTTC | CASLLTGQGTREQYF
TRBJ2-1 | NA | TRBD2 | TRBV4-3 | TGCGCCAGCAGCCAAGTGACTAGCGGGATGGGGTACAATGAGCAGTTCTTC | CASSQVTSGMGYNEQFF
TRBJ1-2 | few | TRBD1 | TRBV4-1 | TGCGCCAGCAGCCCGAACAGGGGAGAAACCTATGGCTACACCTTC | CASSPNRGETYGYTF
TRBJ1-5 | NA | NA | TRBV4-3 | TGCGCCAGCAGCCAAGATCGAGCGGGCAATCAGCCCCAGCATTTT | CASSQDRAGNQPQHF
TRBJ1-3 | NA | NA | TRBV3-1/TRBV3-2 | TGTGCCAGCAGCCATACACAGAGCACCATATATTTT | CASSHTQSTIYF
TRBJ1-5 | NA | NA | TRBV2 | TGTGCCAGCAGTGAATACGAGGGTCAGCCCCAGCATTTT | CASSEYEGQPQHF
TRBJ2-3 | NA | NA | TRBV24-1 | TGTGCCACCAGCCCCCCAAGGGCGCGGGGCACAGATACGCAGTATTTT | CATSPPRARGTDTQYF
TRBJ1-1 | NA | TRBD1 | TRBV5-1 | TGCGCCAGCAGCACCAATCATGACAGGGGCACCACTGAAGCTTTCTTT | CASSTNHDRGTTEAFF
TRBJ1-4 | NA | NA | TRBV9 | TGTGCCAGCAGCGGGGTCCAAGGGGGTGAAAAACTGTTTTTT | CASSGVQGGEKLFF
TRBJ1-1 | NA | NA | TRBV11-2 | TGTGCCAGCAGCTTAGTGAGTGGAGGAGCTTTCTTT | CASSLVSGGAFF
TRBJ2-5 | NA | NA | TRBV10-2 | TGCGCCAGCAGTCGAGGGGGCCAAGAGACCCAGTACTTC | CASSRGGQETQYF
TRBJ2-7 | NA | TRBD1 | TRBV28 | TGTGCCAGCAGCCGGGACAGGATTTTGACCGAGCAGTACTTC | CASSRDRILTEQYF
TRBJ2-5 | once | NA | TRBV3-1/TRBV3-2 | TGTGCCAGCAGCCAGTTTAACTCAGAGACCCAGTACTTC | CASSQFNSETQYF